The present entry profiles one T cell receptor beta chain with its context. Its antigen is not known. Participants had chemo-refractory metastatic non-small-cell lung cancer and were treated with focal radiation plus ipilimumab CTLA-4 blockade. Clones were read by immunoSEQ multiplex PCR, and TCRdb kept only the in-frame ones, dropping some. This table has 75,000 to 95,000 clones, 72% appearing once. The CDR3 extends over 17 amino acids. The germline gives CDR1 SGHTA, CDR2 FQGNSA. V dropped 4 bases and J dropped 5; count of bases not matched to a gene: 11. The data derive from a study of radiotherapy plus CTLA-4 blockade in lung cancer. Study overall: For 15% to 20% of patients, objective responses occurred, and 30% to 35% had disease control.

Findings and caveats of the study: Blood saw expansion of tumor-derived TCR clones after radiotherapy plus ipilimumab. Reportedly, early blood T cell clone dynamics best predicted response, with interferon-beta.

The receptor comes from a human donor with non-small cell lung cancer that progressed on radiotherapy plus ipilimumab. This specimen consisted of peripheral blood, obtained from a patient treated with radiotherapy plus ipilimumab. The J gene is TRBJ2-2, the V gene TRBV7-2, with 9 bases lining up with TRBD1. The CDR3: CASSSGQGIRGTGELFF. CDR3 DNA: TGTGCCAGCAGCTCGGGACAGGGAATAAGAGGGACCGGGGAGCTGTTTTTT. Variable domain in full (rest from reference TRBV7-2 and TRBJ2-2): GAGVSQSPSNKVTEKGKDVELRCDPISGHTALYWYRQSLGQGLEFLIYFQGNSAPDKSGLPSDRFSAERTGGSVSTLTIQRTQQEDSAVYLCASSSGQGIRGTGELFFGEGSRLTVL.